The 13 T cell receptor beta chains below were found in one sample sequenced in a study of memory CD4+ T cells and cytomegalovirus serostatus. The sort gate was single viable CD3+CD4+CD8-CD45RO+ cells for memory CD4+ T cells. Using immunoSEQ multiplex PCR, the repertoire was profiled, and TCRdb retains in-frame clones only, with some absent. This table holds 80,000 or so clones, roughly three quarters found once. The material sequenced was memory CD4+ T cells from blood. These receptors were collected from an adult in good health and CMV-seropositive.

This chain links TRBV10-1 with TRBJ2-3; 9 bases match TRBD1. With 8 bases clipped from V and 4 bases from J, the junction kept 10 bases outside the gene matches. CDR3 length: 15 amino acids. Germline assignment: CDR1 WNHNN and CDR2 SYGVQD (reference sequence). The CDR3 here is CASSGQGSAADTQYF. The CDR3, as DNA: TGCGCCAGCTCGGGACAGGGAAGTGCCGCAGATACGCAGTATTTT.

This rearrangement joins TRBV7-6 to TRBJ2-3, with no clear D. Germline V gene data show CDR1 as SGHVS and CDR2 as FNYEAQ. V dropped 1 base and J dropped 5 bases, with 13 bases sitting between them. The CDR3 has 15 amino acids. CDR3 DNA sequence: TGTGCCAGCAGCTTAGGCCCCGCTTACCGAGATACGCAGTATTTT. As protein: CASSLGPAYRDTQYF. Full variable domain (remainder filled in from reference TRBV7-6 and TRBJ2-3): GAGVSQSPRYKVTKRGQDVALRCDPISGHVSLYWYRQALGQGPEFLTYFNYEAQQDKSGLPNDRFSAERPEGSISTLTIQRTEQRDSAMYRCASSLGPAYRDTQYFGPGTRLTVL.

This clone was recorded once. In DNA form, the CDR3 reads TGTGCCATCAGTGACAGCTTAGTTTCAACTAATGAAAAACTGTTTTTT. Its translation: CAISDSLVSTNEKLFF. The rearrangement joins TRBV10-3 to TRBJ1-4; D gene unclear. Germline assignment: CDR1 ENHRY and CDR2 SYGVKD. Trimming took 3 bases from V and 0 from J, leaving 11 bases between them. The CDR3 covers 16 residues.

This clone was found once. This sequence joins TRBV10-2 and TRBJ2-1; 11 bases map to TRBD1. The CDR3 length is 16 residues. V trimming: 2 bases; J trimming: 3 bases; junction bases outside the gene matches: 3. Germline CDR1 and CDR2: WSHSY and SAAADI. The CDR3 bases are TGCGCCAGCAGTGAGAGCGGGACAGGGGGCTACAATGAGCAGTTCTTC. It yields the protein CASSESGTGGYNEQFF.

The gene calls are TRBV6-1 and TRBJ2-5, with D tentatively TRBD1 (5 bases). The germline gives CDR1 MNHNS, CDR2 SASEGT. Trimming took off 8 bases at V and 2 bases at J, with 12 bases between the two ends. The CDR3 length is 13 residues. The CDR3 DNA reads TGTGCCAGCGAATGGAGACAGCAAGAGACCCAGTACTTC. Protein: CASEWRQQETQYF.

This chain's CDR3 is CASTPGQRNYGYTF. CDR3 coding DNA: TGTGCCAGCACTCCGGGACAGAGGAACTATGGCTACACCTTC. The rearrangement joins TRBV5-4 to TRBJ1-2, with TRBD1 matching over 7 bases. The CDR3 is 14 amino acids. Losses at the gene ends were 6 bases for V and 2 bases for J; bases not matched to a gene: 7. Germline loops: CDR1 SGHNT, CDR2 YYREEE (reference sequence).

In this sample, this clone turned up a few times. J is TRBJ1-2 and V is TRBV30; D gene unclear. The V end was cut by 7 bases, the J end by 7 bases, with 19 bases between. This CDR3 region has 13 residues. Germline V lookup: CDR1 GTSNPN, CDR2 SVGIG (reference sequence). For the CDR3, the DNA is TGTGCCTCCGCTGAAGAGGGCTTCTTTGGCTACACCTTC. Amino acid sequence: CASAEEGFFGYTF.

Only a few counts were recorded for this clone. The V gene is TRBV2, the J gene TRBJ1-4; no clear D gene. The germline CDR1 and CDR2 sequences are SNHLY and FYNNEI. The CDR3 is made up of 13 amino acids. V lost 7 bases to trimming and J lost 2 bases, with 8 bases between them. The CDR3: CASTAATNEKLFF. As DNA, the CDR3 is TGTGCCAGCACGGCAGCGACTAATGAAAAACTGTTTTTT. The whole variable domain, remainder taken from reference TRBV2 and TRBJ1-4, is EPEVTQTPSHQVTQMGQEVILRCVPISNHLYFYWYRQILGQKVEFLVSFYNNEISEKSEIFDDQFSVERPDGSNFTLKIRSTKLEDSAMYFCASTAATNEKLFFGSGTQLSVL.

The rearrangement links TRBV5-6 to TRBJ1-2; D may be TRBD1 (6 bases). Germline V CDR1 and CDR2: SGHDT, YYEEEE. Trimming removed 0 bases at V and 8 bases at J, with 14 bases between. CDR3 length equals 14 residues. The CDR3 spells CASSLGPGARGYTF. In DNA, the CDR3 is TGTGCCAGCAGCTTGGGCCCGGGGGCGCGCGGCTACACCTTC.

The rearrangement joins TRBV5-8 to TRBJ1-5; no clear D gene. CDR1 and CDR2 from the germline V gene are SGHTS and YDEGEE. Trimming removed 5 bases from V and 6 bases from J, with 12 bases in between. This CDR3 comprises 13 residues. Here the CDR3 DNA reads TGTGCCAGCAGTCGTAACATTGGTCAGCCCCAGCATTTT. Residues: CASSRNIGQPQHF.

The CDR3 protein is CASSDTGGGDTQYF. The DNA for the CDR3 is TGTGCCAGCAGTGATACAGGGGGGGGAGATACGCAGTATTTT. The chain employs TRBV25-1 and TRBJ2-3, with D perhaps TRBD1 (8 bases). This CDR3 spans 14 amino acids. Germline V gene sequence: CDR1 MGHDK, CDR2 SYGVNS. Trimming stripped 3 bases from V and 5 bases from J, with 12 bases between. Complete variable domain (other parts from reference TRBV25-1 and TRBJ2-3): EADIYQTPRYLVIGTGKKITLECSQTMGHDKMYWYQQDPGMELHLIHYSYGVNSTEKGDLSSESTVSRIRTEHFPLTLESARPSHTSQYLCASSDTGGGDTQYFGPGTRLTVL.

The V gene is TRBV15, the J gene TRBJ1-1; TRBD1 matches at 9 bases. The CDR3 has 14 amino acids. Germline assignment: CDR1 LNHNV and CDR2 YYDKDF (reference sequence). After removal of 0 bases from V and 9 bases from J, the junction contained 5 bases not matched to a gene. CDR3 region: CATSREQTGGKAFF. Written as DNA, the CDR3 is TGTGCCACCAGCAGAGAACAGACAGGGGGGAAAGCTTTCTTT.

The chain employs TRBV7-9 and TRBJ2-7; 7 bases line up with TRBD1. Germline values: CDR1 SEHNR, CDR2 FQNEAQ (reference sequence). V lost 4 bases, J lost 1 base, and 4 bases stayed unmatched. CDR3 length: 14 residues. The CDR3 protein is CASSSWDSSYEQYF. CDR3 DNA sequence: TGTGCCAGCAGCTCGTGGGACAGTTCCTACGAGCAGTACTTC.